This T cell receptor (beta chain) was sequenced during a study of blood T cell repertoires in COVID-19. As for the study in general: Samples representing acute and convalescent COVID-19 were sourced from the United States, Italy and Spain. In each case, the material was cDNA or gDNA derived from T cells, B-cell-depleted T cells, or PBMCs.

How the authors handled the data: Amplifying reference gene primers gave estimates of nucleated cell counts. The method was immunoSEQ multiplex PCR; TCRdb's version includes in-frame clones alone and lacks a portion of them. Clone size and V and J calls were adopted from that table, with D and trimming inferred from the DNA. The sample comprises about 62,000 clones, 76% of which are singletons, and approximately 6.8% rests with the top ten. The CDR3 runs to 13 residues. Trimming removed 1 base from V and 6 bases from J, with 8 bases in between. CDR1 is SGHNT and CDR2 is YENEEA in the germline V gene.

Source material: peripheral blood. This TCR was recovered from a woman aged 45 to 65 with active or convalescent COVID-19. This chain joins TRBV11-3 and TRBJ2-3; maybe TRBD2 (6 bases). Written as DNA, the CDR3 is TGTGCCAGCAGCTTAGGTCGGGGGGATACGCAGTATTTT. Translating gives CASSLGRGDTQYF. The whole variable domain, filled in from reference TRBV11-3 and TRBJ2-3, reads EAGVVQSPRYKIIEKKQPVAFWCNPISGHNTLYWYLQNLGQGPELLIRYENEEAVDDSQLPKDRFSAERLKGVDSTLKIQPAELGDSAVYLCASSLGRGDTQYFGPGTRLTVL.